Listed below are T cell receptor beta chains from one sample, sequenced in a study of shared clonotypes between healthy human individuals. Profiling relied on immunoSEQ multiplex PCR, and the TCRdb table lists in-frame clones only, not all of them. The sample contains about 1.5 million clones, around 98% of which appear only once. The sequencing sample was made of naive CD4+ T cells sorted from blood. Source of these receptors: a man younger than 45 in good health. Both conserved end residues are part of each CDR3. The order of the fields is V gene, J gene, CDR3 protein.

TRBV28,TRBJ1-2,CASSSGTAYGYTF
TRBV29-1,TRBJ2-6,CSATTGGTSGANVLTF
TRBV7-2,TRBJ2-3,CASSLDFGREGSDTQYF
TRBV29-1,TRBJ2-5,CSVRTGQETQYF
TRBV29-1,TRBJ1-1,CSAKQGATEAFF
TRBV5-1,TRBJ2-7,CASSLDQGIGYEQYF
TRBV30,TRBJ1-3,CAWSVSRLLGQGPYYSGNTIYF
TRBV18,TRBJ2-1,CASSPPGLAKYNEQFF
TRBV5-1,TRBJ2-5,CASSRTDRRETQYF
TRBV6-5,TRBJ2-2,CASSYFSSNTGELFF
TRBV6-1,TRBJ2-1,CASSEVWTGFYNEQFF
TRBV5-4,TRBJ2-3,CASSPGTGLTDTQYF
TRBV5-4,TRBJ2-2,CASSSGSGGELFF
TRBV6-1,TRBJ1-2,CASSGSPGQGADGYTF
TRBV7-9,TRBJ2-1,CASTGSGTMRYEQFF
TRBV5-1,TRBJ2-3,CAWPRNLLRITLDTQYF
TRBV7-2,TRBJ2-6,CASSVNGGNSGANVLTF
TRBV5-4,TRBJ1-2,CASSLTMNYGYTF
TRBV11-3,TRBJ2-1,CASSQGQGRYNEQFF
TRBV21-1,TRBJ2-7,CASSKALVAGGWGSEQYF
TRBV6-1,TRBJ1-5,CASTEDNNQPQHF
TRBV19,TRBJ2-3,CASSIGFGPSADTQYF
TRBV18,TRBJ1-2,CASSPRGLLFGYTF
TRBV19,TRBJ1-1,CASSPGTGNTEAFF
TRBV9,TRBJ2-7,CASSVVSGSGEQYF
TRBV5-1,TRBJ2-1,CASSFDQNNEQFF
TRBV7-9,TRBJ2-7,CASSSEGRGPPYEQYF
TRBV9,TRBJ2-5,CASSVAAGRGETQYF
TRBV6-1,TRBJ2-7,CASSEGIGGSYEQYF
TRBV9,TRBJ1-2,CASSVGLGKPNYGYTF
TRBV6-1,TRBJ2-1,CASSNLGGSINEQFF
TRBV29-1,TRBJ2-7,CSAIGGYEQYF
TRBV7-3,TRBJ2-1,CASSLSGRDVNEQFF
TRBV20-1,TRBJ1-1,CTSGGNTEAFF
TRBV6-1,TRBJ1-2,CASSAPVRGYTF
TRBV2,TRBJ2-5,CASSQGFETQYF
TRBV20-1,TRBJ2-3,CSWGTDTQYF
TRBV29-1,TRBJ2-1,CSVPDRATYNEQFF
TRBV4-3,TRBJ2-7,CASSQDFLAGDEQYF
TRBV5-1,TRBJ2-7,CASSLGSSGGYREQYF
TRBV11-3,TRBJ2-7,CASSLGRSSSEQYF
TRBV19,TRBJ1-5,CASSMTTGISYPQHF
TRBV29-1,TRBJ2-5,CSVAQATQETQYF
TRBV2,TRBJ1-4,CASSPEGGEKLFF
TRBV9,TRBJ2-5,CASSVSTGGDQETQYF
TRBV29-1,TRBJ2-7,CSVVTRALGEQYF
TRBV9,TRBJ2-1,CASSVGQGTYNEQFF
TRBV5-1,TRBJ2-1,CASSLLGQDNNEQFF
TRBV30,TRBJ1-5,CAWSGGTVSNQPQHF
TRBV5-1,TRBJ2-1,CASRAGGLITYNEQFF
TRBV4-2,TRBJ1-5,CASSQDFRRPTSVQGNQPQHF
TRBV9,TRBJ2-5,CASSGTTRPGGLAGAETQYF
TRBV5-1,TRBJ2-1,CASTLDGELLPYNEQFF